The 19 T cell receptor beta chains in this list originate from one sample, sequenced in a study of cytomegalovirus exposure and HLA in healthy donors. PCR amplification relied on 60 Vbeta primers (plus 13 Jbeta primers). The repertoire was sequenced with immunoSEQ multiplex PCR; TCRdb's copy has only in-frame clones and lacks some. This sample yields about 180,000 clones, of which 75% to 90% are seen a single time; under 1.5% belongs to the top ten. Input material: PBMCs. The receptors originated from a girl aged 5-17 years in good health and CMV-seropositive.

V is TRBV25-1 and J is TRBJ2-7; the match to TRBD2 covers 14 bases. Germline values: CDR1 MGHDK, CDR2 SYGVNS. The ends lost 8 bases at V and 3 bases at J; junction bases unmatched: 12. CDR3 length equals 17 residues. The CDR3 here is CASGYTGTSGGFYEQYF. The CDR3 DNA reads TGTGCCAGCGGGTATACCGGGACTAGCGGGGGTTTCTACGAGCAGTACTTC.

This clone showed up just a few times. The rearrangement links TRBV2 to TRBJ2-2; TRBD1 agrees at 7 bases. V lost 7 bases, J lost 7 bases, and 9 bases stayed unmatched. There are 14 residues in the CDR3. The V gene's germline CDR1 is SNHLY and CDR2 FYNNEI. The CDR3 spells CASIRQGFGGELFF. CDR3 sequence (DNA): TGTGCCAGCATCAGACAGGGTTTTGGCGGGGAGCTGTTTTTT.

The chain carries TRBV18 and TRBJ1-5, with TRBD1 as a possible D gene (6 bases). The CDR3 totals 12 residues. Germline CDR1 and CDR2: KGHSH and LQKENI. V lost 3 bases to trimming and J lost 8 bases, with 8 bases between them. DNA of the CDR3: TGTGCCAGCTCACCTGGGGACAAGCCCCAGCATTTT. Its protein is CASSPGDKPQHF.

The rearrangement joins TRBV6-5 to TRBJ2-7; 8 bases are shared with TRBD1. Germline trimming cut 4 bases from V and 3 bases from J; bases unmatched to any gene: 11. The germline gives CDR1 MNHEY, CDR2 SVGAGI. The CDR3 totals 16 residues. The CDR3: CASSFRTGTFNYEQYF. The CDR3 nucleotides read TGTGCCAGCAGTTTTAGGACAGGGACTTTCAACTACGAGCAGTACTTC.

CDR3 DNA sequence: TGTGCCAGTAGTCCCGAGGGTGCCGGGGAGCTGTTTTTT. Amino acid sequence: CASSPEGAGELFF. The rearrangement links TRBV19 to TRBJ2-2; a possible D gene is TRBD2 (5 bases). V lost 5 bases to trimming and J lost 6 bases, with 10 bases between them. Germline V gene sequence: CDR1 LNHDA, CDR2 SQIVND (reference sequence). The CDR3 contains 13 residues.

In its sample, this clone was seen a few times. The chain links TRBV19 to TRBJ1-1; D gene uncertain. The CDR3 is made up of 15 amino acids. Germline V gene lookup returns CDR1 LNHDA and CDR2 SQIVND (reference sequence). V lost 5 bases to trimming and J lost 0 bases, with 13 bases between them. The CDR3 DNA reads TGTGCCAGTAGTGTACAACAGCTAATGAACACTGAAGCTTTCTTT. Its protein product is CASSVQQLMNTEAFF.

The chain recombines TRBV7-8 with TRBJ1-1; 8 bases are shared with TRBD1. CDR1 is SGHVS, CDR2 FQNEAQ, per germline. Trimming cost V 5 bases and J 4 bases; bases outside gene matches: 9. This CDR3 spans 15 amino acids. The CDR3 nucleotides are TGTGCCAGCAGCCCCCGAGGGACAGGTAGCACTGAAGCTTTCTTT. It is translated as CASSPRGTGSTEAFF. Based on the CDR3 plus reference TRBV7-8 and TRBJ1-1, the full variable domain is GAGVSQSPRYKVAKRGQDVALRCDPISGHVSLFWYQQALGQGPEFLTYFQNEAQLDKSGLPSDRFFAERPEGSVSTLKIQRTQQEDSAVYLCASSPRGTGSTEAFFGQGTRLTVV.

CDR3 coding DNA: TGTGCCATCGGCGGACAGCAAGAGACCCAGTACTTC. Translation gives CAIGGQQETQYF. This chain joins TRBV10-3 and TRBJ2-5; a possible D gene is TRBD1 (6 bases). CDR3 size: 12 residues. Germline assignment: CDR1 ENHRY and CDR2 SYGVKD. V was shortened by 8 bases and J by 2 bases, with 9 bases between the two germline ends.

This chain links TRBV9 with TRBJ2-1; 11 bases line up with TRBD2. With 3 bases clipped from V and 5 bases from J, the junction kept 4 bases outside the gene matches. Germline V CDR1 and CDR2: SGDLS, YYNGEE. This CDR3 is built from 15 residues. The CDR3: CASSARLAGNNEQFF. Here the CDR3 DNA reads TGTGCCAGCAGCGCGAGACTAGCGGGAAACAATGAGCAGTTCTTC.

The chain couples TRBV25-1 to TRBJ2-5; D not certain. This CDR3 comprises 11 residues. Trimming shortened V by 5 bases and J by 7 bases, and 8 bases separated the two germline ends. Germline-derived CDR1 and CDR2 are MGHDK and SYGVNS. The DNA for the CDR3 is TGTGCCAGCAGTTCATCAGGGACCCAGTACTTC. It translates to CASSSSGTQYF.

The V call is TRBV4-3, the J call TRBJ1-5; D is undetermined. Germline CDR1 LGHNA, CDR2 YSLEER. With 0 bases removed from V and 6 bases from J, the gap between germline ends came to 15 bases. This CDR3 spans 16 amino acids. DNA for the CDR3: TGCGCCAGCAGCCAAGATCGGGAGTGGGTGGGTCAGCCCCAGCATTTT. It is translated as CASSQDREWVGQPQHF.

V gene TRBV4-3 combines with J gene TRBJ1-2; 7 bases align to TRBD1. Germline V gene data show CDR1 as LGHNA and CDR2 as YSLEER. The CDR3 loop spans 15 amino acids. V shed 0 bases and J 4 bases; nucleotides not matched to a gene: 5. The CDR3 DNA follows: TGCGCCAGCAGCCAAGACAGGGGGGATACCTATGGCTACACCTTC. Encoded protein: CASSQDRGDTYGYTF.

The chain combines TRBV11-2 with TRBJ2-7; 7 positions agree with TRBD2. After removal of 4 bases from V and 4 bases from J, the junction contained 10 bases not matched to a gene. This CDR3 region has 15 residues. Germline loops: CDR1 SGHAT, CDR2 FQNNGV. The CDR3 nucleotides are TGTGCCAGCAGCTCGCGCGGGGGTGTAGCATACGAGCAGTACTTC. As protein: CASSSRGGVAYEQYF. The full variable domain, in which reference TRBV11-2 and TRBJ2-7 provide the parts outside the CDR3, is EAGVAQSPRYKIIEKRQSVAFWCNPISGHATLYWYQQILGQGPKLLIQFQNNGVVDDSQLPKDRFSAERLKGVDSTLKIQPAKLEDSAVYLCASSSRGGVAYEQYFGPGTRLTVT.

The chain recombines TRBV27 with TRBJ2-1; 8 bases align to TRBD1. The V gene's germline CDR1 is MNHEY and CDR2 SMNVEV (reference sequence). This CDR3 region has 15 residues. Trimming at V came to 7 bases and at J to 3 bases, leaving 8 bases not matched to a gene. CDR3 DNA: TGTGCCAGCACCCAGACAGGGGTATTCTACAATGAGCAGTTCTTC. This sequence encodes CASTQTGVFYNEQFF.

This rearrangement joins TRBV18 to TRBJ2-3; 7 nucleotides align to TRBD2. Germline-derived CDR1 and CDR2 are KGHSH and LQKENI. CDR3 length: 15 amino acids. With 2 bases clipped from V and 3 bases from J, the junction kept 5 bases outside the gene matches. The CDR3 region is CASSPGLGRTDTQYF. The DNA for the CDR3 is TGTGCCAGCTCACCAGGACTAGGAAGAACAGATACGCAGTATTTT.

V usage is TRBV4-3 and J usage is TRBJ2-7, with 13 bases identical to TRBD2. Germline V CDR1 and CDR2: LGHNA, YSLEER. V trimming: 0 bases; J trimming: 2 bases; junction bases outside the gene matches: 7. The CDR3 runs 18 residues. The CDR3 here is CASSQEPGLAGSTYEQYF. For the CDR3, the DNA is TGCGCCAGCAGCCAAGAGCCGGGACTAGCGGGATCTACCTACGAGCAGTACTTC.

The CDR3, as DNA: TGTGCCAGCAGAAGATTGAGGAACACTGAAGCTTTCTTT. This translates into CASRRLRNTEAFF. The V gene is TRBV2, the J gene TRBJ1-1, with unresolved D. The CDR3 contains 13 residues. Deletions cut 6 bases from V and 1 base from J, with 9 bases between. Germline values: CDR1 SNHLY, CDR2 FYNNEI.

The rearrangement uses TRBV12-5 and TRBJ2-3, with 11 bases identical to TRBD2. CDR3 size: 19 residues. Per germline, CDR1 LGHNT and CDR2 FRNRAP. Trimming took 1 base from V and 2 from J; bases not matched to a gene: 11. The chain's CDR3 is CASGLAASGRPGLTDTQYF. CDR3 nucleotides: TGTGCTAGTGGTTTGGCCGCTAGCGGGAGGCCCGGCCTCACAGATACGCAGTATTTT. Full variable domain (outside the CDR3, taken from reference TRBV12-5 and TRBJ2-3): DARVTQTPRHKVTEMGQEVTMRCQPILGHNTVFWYRQTMMQGLELLAYFRNRAPLDDSGMPKDRFSAEMPDATLATLKIQPSEPRDSAVYFCASGLAASGRPGLTDTQYFGPGTRLTVL.

The chain links TRBV5-1 to TRBJ2-7, with 7 bases identical to TRBD1. Germline V gene lookup returns CDR1 SGHRS and CDR2 YFSETQ. V dropped 2 bases and J dropped 0; count of bases not matched to a gene: 8. The CDR3 runs 16 residues. The CDR3 protein is CASSLSPPGGSYEQYF. CDR3 DNA sequence: TGCGCCAGCAGCTTATCGCCCCCAGGGGGCTCCTACGAGCAGTACTTC.